Listed below are T cell receptor beta chains from one sample, sequenced in a study of CD8 T cells in ankylosing spondylitis. TCRdb reprocessed the 5' RACE reads with MiXCR, giving one entry per CDR3 protein. Seen here are around 490,000 distinct CDR3 sequences, under 5.5% observed once, and the top ten hold under 4.5%. The specimen was blood, either unsorted or a sorted T cell fraction (not recorded which). Receptors originate from a male donor with ankylosing spondylitis. Both conserved end residues are trimmed from each CDR3. Each record gives: J gene, V gene, clone size, CDR3 protein. A row's size may be missing; if present it is once, few, many or a size class.

j_call: TRBJ2-3; v_call: TRBV5-1; clone_size: many; cdr3_aa: ASSLSGVSPDTQY
j_call: TRBJ1-2; v_call: TRBV20-1; clone_size: many; cdr3_aa: SARDRQNGGYT
j_call: TRBJ2-5; v_call: TRBV6-2/TRBV6-3; clone_size: many; cdr3_aa: ASSGTTETQY
j_call: TRBJ2-3; v_call: TRBV20-1; clone_size: many; cdr3_aa: SARGSSGNTDTQY
j_call: TRBJ1-2; v_call: TRBV4-3; clone_size: many; cdr3_aa: ASSQVTGDGSNLYGYT
j_call: TRBJ2-1; v_call: TRBV7-2; clone_size: many; cdr3_aa: ASSPAGLPEQF
j_call: TRBJ2-1; v_call: TRBV11-2; clone_size: few; cdr3_aa: ASSQRERYNEQF
j_call: TRBJ2-1; v_call: TRBV6-2/TRBV6-3; clone_size: many; cdr3_aa: ASSYRSEQF
j_call: TRBJ1-1; v_call: TRBV20-1; clone_size: .; cdr3_aa: SASGIGGTEAF
j_call: TRBJ2-2; v_call: TRBV7-2; clone_size: many; cdr3_aa: ASSLGRNTGELF
j_call: TRBJ1-1; v_call: TRBV20-1; clone_size: many; cdr3_aa: SANPPDAWTEAF
j_call: TRBJ2-7; v_call: TRBV5-1; clone_size: many; cdr3_aa: ASSPEGFEKQY
j_call: TRBJ2-7; v_call: TRBV5-1; clone_size: many; cdr3_aa: ASSLDVSGSKQY
j_call: TRBJ2-1; v_call: TRBV20-1; clone_size: many; cdr3_aa: SARDVGLAHEQF
j_call: TRBJ2-7; v_call: TRBV7-8; clone_size: .; cdr3_aa: ASSLGTYSYEQC
j_call: TRBJ2-5; v_call: TRBV3-1; clone_size: few; cdr3_aa: ASSRRGAQY
j_call: TRBJ2-1; v_call: TRBV4-3; clone_size: many; cdr3_aa: ASSQVPAGGGNEQF
j_call: TRBJ2-7; v_call: TRBV5-1; clone_size: many; cdr3_aa: ASSLGGQGDEQY
j_call: TRBJ2-5; v_call: TRBV7-9; clone_size: few; cdr3_aa: ASSSEQGWETQY
j_call: TRBJ2-4; v_call: TRBV21-1; clone_size: many; cdr3_aa: ASSKRSYSKNIQY
j_call: TRBJ1-1; v_call: TRBV6-2/TRBV6-3; clone_size: many; cdr3_aa: ASSYKENTEAF